The 23 T cell receptor beta chains below were found in one sample sequenced in a study of cytomegalovirus exposure and HLA in healthy donors. Researchers ran the PCR with 60 Vbeta and 13 Jbeta primers. Only in-frame clones appear in the TCRdb table, and some are missing; sequencing was by immunoSEQ multiplex PCR. This sample has 150,000 or so clones; approximately 80% occur once, and the top ten carry about 6.3%. Material: PBMCs. The receptors shown here come from a male donor in good health and CMV-seropositive.

The CDR3 loop is CASSEARLNTEAFF. Here the CDR3 DNA reads TGTGCCAGCAGTGAAGCCAGGTTGAACACTGAAGCTTTCTTT. The V call is TRBV6-1, the J call TRBJ1-1; no firm D call. CDR1 and CDR2 from the germline V gene are MNHNS and SASEGT. This CDR3 is built from 14 residues. V lost 0 bases to trimming and J lost 0 bases, with 5 bases between them.

The chain has TRBV6-5 and TRBJ2-1; perhaps TRBD1 as D (6 bases). Germline CDR1 reads MNHEY; CDR2 reads SVGAGI. The CDR3 has 15 residues. The V and J ends lost 3 bases and 8 bases respectively, with 17 bases between them. CDR3 in amino acids: CASSYYGTGLDEQFF. Here the CDR3 DNA reads TGTGCCAGCAGTTATTACGGAACAGGGCTGGATGAGCAGTTCTTC.

The rearrangement uses TRBV4-3 and TRBJ2-5; perhaps TRBD2 as D (6 bases). Per germline, CDR1 LGHNA and CDR2 YSLEER. V was clipped by 1 base and J by 11 bases, with 23 bases between them. The CDR3 spans 16 residues. The CDR3 here is CASSQGTGGSTYGQYF. The DNA of the CDR3 is TGCGCCAGCAGCCAAGGAACAGGAGGGTCTACCTACGGGCAGTACTTC.

The rearrangement uses TRBV5-1 and TRBJ2-7; TRBD2 agrees at 11 bases. V lost 4 bases, J lost 4 bases, and 10 bases stayed unmatched. CDR3 length: 16 residues. In germline, CDR1 is SGHRS, CDR2 YFSETQ. The CDR3 region has the DNA TGCGCCAGCAGCCCCGGACTAGCGGGCGGTATATACGAGCAGTACTTC. It yields the protein CASSPGLAGGIYEQYF. Drawing the rest from reference TRBV5-1 and TRBJ2-7, the complete variable domain is KAGVTQTPRYLIKTRGQQVTLSCSPISGHRSVSWYQQTPGQGLQFLFEYFSETQRNKGNFPGRFSGRQFSNSRSEMNVSTLELGDSALYLCASSPGLAGGIYEQYFGPGTRLTVT.

This chain connects TRBV28 to TRBJ1-2, with D possibly being TRBD1 (6 bases). This CDR3 has 15 amino acids. Trimming took off 3 bases at V and 3 bases at J, with 14 bases between the two ends. In germline, CDR1 is MDHEN, CDR2 SYDVKM. CDR3 in amino acids: CASSFGGALHYGYTF. CDR3 sequence (DNA): TGTGCCAGCAGTTTTGGGGGGGCCCTTCACTATGGCTACACCTTC.

This chain uses TRBV6-5 with TRBJ1-4, with 11 bases matching TRBD1. Germline-derived CDR1 and CDR2 are MNHEY and SVGAGI. CDR3 size: 16 residues. V shed 2 bases and J 8 bases; nucleotides not matched to a gene: 7. The CDR3 loop reads CASSYNSGQGGEKLFF. CDR3 DNA: TGTGCCAGCAGTTACAACTCGGGACAGGGGGGCGAAAAACTGTTTTTT.

The chain links TRBV19 to TRBJ2-7; 10 nucleotides align to TRBD2. This CDR3 contains 15 residues. Germline V gives CDR1 LNHDA, CDR2 SQIVND (reference sequence). Trimming removed 5 bases from V and 4 bases from J; junction bases left unmatched: 8. Written as DNA, the CDR3 is TGTGCCAGTAGTGACGCGGCTAGCGGGAGATACGAGCAGTACTTC. Its protein is CASSDAASGRYEQYF. The variable domain in full, with the rest retrieved from reference TRBV19 and TRBJ2-7, is DGGITQSPKYLFRKEGQNVTLSCEQNLNHDAMYWYRQDPGQGLRLIYYSQIVNDFQKGDIAEGYSVSREKKESFPLTVTSAQKNPTAFYLCASSDAASGRYEQYFGPGTRLTVT.

The chain couples TRBV4-3 to TRBJ2-1; 11 positions agree with TRBD2. The J segment lost 4 bases and the V segment lost 0 bases, leaving 11 bases of the junction unmatched. In germline, CDR1 is LGHNA, CDR2 YSLEER. The CDR3 is made up of 19 amino acids. As DNA, the CDR3 is TGCGCCAGCAGCCAAGATCGGGCTAGCGGGGGGCCGCAGTACAATGAGCAGTTCTTC. Translating it yields CASSQDRASGGPQYNEQFF.

Only one count was recorded for this clone. V usage is TRBV4-1 and J usage is TRBJ2-5, with 8 bases that match TRBD2. This CDR3 has 18 amino acids. The trim removed 5 bases at V and 4 bases at J, leaving 18 bases unmatched. Germline assignment: CDR1 MGHRA and CDR2 YSYEKL. CDR3 DNA: TGCGCCAGCAGCTGGAAGGGGGTAGCGGGGCTCGGTGGAGAGACCCAGTACTTC. This gives the protein CASSWKGVAGLGGETQYF.

DNA of the CDR3: TGTGCCAGCAGTGAATCAGGGGCCTCCTACGAGCAGTACTTC. Its protein is CASSESGASYEQYF. This rearrangement joins TRBV6-1 to TRBJ2-7; D is possibly TRBD1 (6 bases). V dropped 2 bases and J dropped 0 bases, with 8 bases sitting between them. Germline V CDR1 and CDR2: MNHNS, SASEGT. This CDR3 spans 14 amino acids.

The V and J genes are TRBV15 and TRBJ1-5; D unresolved. Per the germline V gene, CDR1 is LNHNV and CDR2 is YYDKDF (reference sequence). This CDR3 region has 15 residues. The germline V and J ends were trimmed by 1 base and 5 bases, with 12 bases remaining between them. CDR3 sequence reads: CATSRGRLTDQPQHF. The CDR3 DNA sequence: TGTGCCACCAGCAGAGGGAGGCTGACGGATCAGCCCCAGCATTTT. Combining the CDR3 with reference TRBV15 and TRBJ1-5 gives the whole variable domain DAMVIQNPRYQVTQFGKPVTLSCSQTLNHNVMYWYQQKSSQAPKLLFHYYDKDFNNEADTPDNFQSRRPNTSFCFLDIRSPGLGDTAMYLCATSRGRLTDQPQHFGDGTRLSIL.

Here the CDR3 DNA reads TGTGCCAGCAGCAGAAGAGGGTTGGGGCAGGGGGCCCCTGAAGCTTTCTTT. Amino acid sequence: CASSRRGLGQGAPEAFF. The chain couples TRBV7-2 to TRBJ1-1; 8 nucleotides line up with TRBD1. The J segment lost 6 bases and the V segment lost 5 bases, leaving 17 bases of the junction unmatched. The germline gives CDR1 SGHTA, CDR2 FQGNSA. This CDR3 comprises 17 residues.

This clone occurred once. DNA of the CDR3: TGTGCCAGCAACACAGCCTCTGGAAACACCATATATTTT. It encodes CASNTASGNTIYF. J is TRBJ1-3 and V is TRBV7-9; the D is unclear. V dropped 7 bases and J dropped 0 bases, with 7 bases sitting between them. The CDR3 totals 13 residues. Per the germline V gene, CDR1 is SEHNR and CDR2 is FQNEAQ (reference sequence).

The CDR3 DNA sequence: TGTGCCAGCAGCTTAGCGCGGGTTAACACCGGGGAGCTGTTTTTT. It translates to CASSLARVNTGELFF. The chain links TRBV11-2 to TRBJ2-2, with D possibly being TRBD2 (5 bases). Germline values: CDR1 SGHAT, CDR2 FQNNGV. V lost 1 base and J 2 bases, leaving 8 bases between the germline ends. This CDR3 contains 15 residues.

The J gene is TRBJ2-2, the V gene TRBV5-6, with TRBD2 matching 9 bases. This CDR3 is 14 amino acids long. V lost 2 bases to trimming and J lost 8 bases; unmatched junction nucleotides: 4. Germline V gene lookup returns CDR1 SGHDT and CDR2 YYEEEE. This CDR3 is CASSFLAGLGELFF. The CDR3 region has the DNA TGTGCCAGCAGCTTTCTAGCGGGACTGGGGGAGCTGTTTTTT.

The chain links TRBV11-3 to TRBJ2-4; D is ambiguous. This CDR3 is 12 amino acids long. Per the germline V gene, CDR1 is SGHNT and CDR2 is YENEEA. With 6 bases removed from V and 4 bases from J, the gap between germline ends came to 7 bases. This CDR3 is CASSTAKNIQYF. DNA for the CDR3: TGTGCCAGCAGTACAGCTAAAAACATTCAGTACTTC.

The V call is TRBV6-6, the J call TRBJ2-7, with D possibly being TRBD2 (6 bases). V was clipped by 2 bases and J by 1 base, with 9 bases between them. Looked up from germline, CDR1 is MNHNY and CDR2 is SVGAGI (reference sequence). The CDR3 consists of 14 residues. The CDR3 sequence: CASSYLGTSYEQYF. The CDR3 DNA is TGTGCCAGCAGTTACCTTGGGACTTCCTACGAGCAGTACTTC.

This chain uses TRBV11-1 with TRBJ2-7; the match to TRBD1 covers 8 bases. V dropped 1 base and J dropped 1; count of bases not matched to a gene: 3. Germline V lookup: CDR1 SGHAT, CDR2 FQDESV (reference sequence). The CDR3 contains 15 residues. The chain's CDR3 is CASSLDRGNSYEQYF. The CDR3 DNA is TGTGCCAGCAGCTTAGACAGGGGGAATTCCTACGAGCAGTACTTC.

This chain connects TRBV5-1 to TRBJ2-5; 8 nucleotides align to TRBD2. Matching the DNA end better, TRBJ2-7 makes the J call doubtful. Germline V lookup: CDR1 SGHRS, CDR2 YFSETQ. The CDR3 loop spans 15 amino acids. The CDR3 is CASSWTSPSSYEQYF. In DNA, the CDR3 is TGCGCCAGCAGCTGGACTAGCCCAAGTTCCTACGAGCAGTACTTC.

The genes are TRBV2 and TRBJ2-1; 7 bases line up with TRBD2. This CDR3 is 14 amino acids long. Germline lookup yields CDR1 SNHLY and CDR2 FYNNEI. Trimming took 6 bases from V and 5 from J; bases not matched to a gene: 7. As DNA, the CDR3 is TGTGCCAGCAGGCGGGAGTTCGTCAACAATGAGCAGTTCTTC. Translated: CASRREFVNNEQFF.

The rearrangement links TRBV6-5 to TRBJ2-7; D is possibly TRBD1 (6 bases). Trimming stripped 0 bases from V and 2 bases from J, with 11 bases between. This CDR3 comprises 15 residues. Germline CDR1 MNHEY, CDR2 SVGAGI. CDR3 sequence: CASSYSPGDPYEQYF. The DNA for the CDR3 is TGTGCCAGCAGTTACTCACCAGGGGACCCCTACGAGCAGTACTTC.

The CDR3 loop reads CASSQDPRAPIQYF. CDR3 nucleotide sequence: TGCGCCAGCAGCCAAGATCCCAGGGCCCCCATTCAGTACTTC. This chain links TRBV4-1 with TRBJ2-4, with D tentatively TRBD1 (5 bases). V shed 0 bases and J shed 9 bases, with 12 bases lying between them. The CDR3 consists of 14 residues. Germline CDR1 reads MGHRA; CDR2 reads YSYEKL.

The rearrangement links TRBV7-2 to TRBJ1-4, with D unclear. With 5 bases removed from V and 7 bases from J, the gap between germline ends came to 14 bases. Per germline, CDR1 SGHTA and CDR2 FQGNSA. This CDR3 comprises 14 residues. The CDR3 coding sequence is TGTGCCAGCAGCCCGGGATTTGGGAGTGAAAAACTGTTTTTT. Its translation is CASSPGFGSEKLFF.